The rows below give T cell receptor beta chains drawn from one sample of a study of blood T cell repertoires in COVID-19. The assay was immunoSEQ multiplex PCR, and TCRdb's table has in-frame clones only and misses some. The sample has about 32,000 clones; about 86% are singletons. Source material: peripheral blood. The source is a woman older than 75 with active or convalescent COVID-19. CDR3s include the opening cysteine and the closing phenylalanine or tryptophan. A D gene is named only where the DNA matches it firmly. The size of a clone is reported for some rows only, either as once, few or many, or as a class for expanded clones.

length	V	D	J	size	CDR3	DNA
15	TRBV12-5	TRBD1	TRBJ2-5	-	CASGLGGQSQETQYF	TGTGCTAGTGGTTTGGGGGGACAGAGTCAAGAGACCCAGTACTTC
13	TRBV3-1/TRBV3-2	-	TRBJ1-3	-	CASSLGGGNTIYF	TGTGCCAGCAGCCTCGGGGGTGGAAACACCATATATTTT
14	TRBV28	-	TRBJ1-4	-	CASSLTGGGEKLFF	TGTGCCAGCAGTTTAACAGGCGGGGGAGAAAAACTGTTTTTT
17	TRBV5-1	TRBD1	TRBJ2-4	-	CASSPLQGAGSKNIQYF	TGCGCCAGCAGCCCACTACAGGGGGCTGGTTCCAAAAACATTCAGTACTTC
13	TRBV30	-	TRBJ1-1	few	CAWSPSGSTEAFF	TGTGCCTGGAGTCCATCCGGGTCCACTGAAGCTTTCTTT
15	TRBV28	-	TRBJ1-1	-	CASSPQWSGRTEAFF	TGTGCCAGCAGCCCTCAGTGGAGCGGGCGCACTGAAGCTTTCTTT
16	TRBV11-3	-	TRBJ2-1	-	CASSLAQESRYNEQFF	TGTGCCAGCAGCTTAGCCCAAGAGAGCAGGTACAATGAGCAGTTCTTC
15	TRBV15	TRBD1	TRBJ2-5	-	CATSRDQGAQETQYF	TGTGCCACCAGCAGAGATCAGGGGGCGCAAGAGACCCAGTACTTC
15	TRBV7-9	-	TRBJ2-5	-	CASSPQGRVQETQYF	TGTGCCAGCAGCCCCCAGGGCAGGGTTCAAGAGACCCAGTACTTC
14	TRBV6-5	-	TRBJ1-4	-	CASTQDSTNEKLFF	TGTGCCAGCACCCAGGATTCAACTAATGAAAAACTGTTTTTT
14	TRBV2	-	TRBJ2-1	-	CASMTGNNFHEQFF	TGTGCCAGCATGACAGGTAATAATTTCCATGAGCAGTTCTTC
15	TRBV10-3	TRBD1	TRBJ2-1	-	CAISPGQGPSDEQFF	TGTGCCATCAGCCCGGGACAGGGTCCCTCGGATGAGCAGTTCTTC
16	TRBV9	TRBD1	TRBJ1-6	-	CASSVGRDSLNSPLHF	TGTGCCAGCAGCGTAGGGCGGGACAGTTTGAATTCACCCCTCCACTTT
17	TRBV24-1	-	TRBJ2-5	-	CATSAARGYEGKETQYF	TGTGCCACCAGTGCCGCGAGGGGGTACGAGGGAAAAGAGACCCAGTACTTC
18	TRBV27	TRBD2	TRBJ2-3	-	CASSLSHTSGRAVDTQYF	TGTGCCAGCAGTTTATCTCATACTAGCGGGAGGGCCGTAGATACGCAGTATTTT
13	TRBV14	-	TRBJ1-5	-	CASSLREGGTQHF	TGTGCCAGCAGCCTCAGGGAGGGCGGCACCCAGCATTTT
16	TRBV19	TRBD2	TRBJ2-3	-	CASSTGTSGGRDTQYF	TGTGCCAGTAGTACCGGGACTAGCGGGGGGAGAGATACGCAGTATTTT
16	TRBV2	-	TRBJ2-3	-	CASSLVQGTFTDTQYF	TGTGCCAGCAGTTTAGTCCAGGGGACATTCACAGATACGCAGTATTTT
16	TRBV5-1	TRBD2	TRBJ2-2	-	CASSLQTSGYTGELFF	TGCGCCAGCAGCTTGCAGACTAGCGGTTATACCGGGGAGCTGTTTTTT
13	TRBV7-2	-	TRBJ1-2	-	CASKAGEGHGYTF	TGTGCCAGCAAGGCAGGGGAAGGCCATGGCTACACCTTC
15	TRBV18	-	TRBJ1-3	-	CASSPTDSSGNTIYF	TGTGCCAGCTCACCAACGGACAGCTCTGGAAACACCATATATTTT
11	TRBV20-1	-	TRBJ1-3	-	CSAAGENTIYF	TGCAGTGCTGCAGGGGAAAACACCATATATTTT
14	TRBV15	-	TRBJ2-3	-	CATSDSRRPDTQYF	TGTGCCACCAGCGACTCTAGGAGACCGGATACGCAGTATTTT
15	TRBV19	-	TRBJ2-2	-	CASRSRARDTGELFF	TGTGCCAGTAGGTCAAGGGCCAGGGACACCGGGGAGCTGTTTTTT
15	TRBV14	-	TRBJ2-3	-	CASSQGQANTDTQYF	TGTGCCAGCAGCCAAGGACAGGCGAACACAGATACGCAGTATTTT
14	TRBV2	-	TRBJ1-3	-	CASSRDSSGNTIYF	TGTGCCAGCAGCCGGGACTCCTCTGGAAACACCATATATTTT